These 2 T cell receptor beta chains were sequenced from one sample in a study of human T cells and chemical hapten exposure. MiXCR, applied by TCRdb to the RACE reads, yields one record per CDR3 protein. The sample comprises about 110,000 distinct CDR3 sequences, roughly 9% of which are singletons, and around 3.1% rests with the top ten. Time point defined: patch test 2, 6 weeks after DPC sensitization. The treatment denotes: therapeutic diphenylcyclopropenone sensitization with weekly scalp DPC. This material consisted of whole blood, taken in connection with sensitization to the hapten diphenylcyclopropenone (DPC). All receptors derive from a woman aged 40 to 50 with alopecia areata. Some clones in this sample may be carry-over from other donors' samples.

This clonotype turned up a few times. The rearrangement uses TRBV19 and TRBJ2-5, with a weak D call TRBD2 (5 bases). Germline loops: CDR1 LNHDA, CDR2 SQIVND (reference sequence). With 3 bases removed from V and 2 bases from J, the gap between germline ends came to 7 bases. The CDR3 spans 13 residues. Written as DNA, the CDR3 is TGTGCCAGTAGTATGGAGGAGCAAGAGACCCAGTACTTC. This sequence encodes CASSMEEQETQYF.

This clonotype was picked up many times. The genes are TRBV6-1 and TRBJ1-5; 10 bases align to TRBD1. V shed 3 bases, J shed 3 bases, and the junction held 8 bases outside the gene matches. From germline, CDR1 is MNHNS and CDR2 SASEGT. CDR3 size: 17 residues. The CDR3 DNA is TGTGCCAGCAGTGACGGGGACAGGGGCTTCGTCAATCAGCCCCAGCATTTT. Its translation is CASSDGDRGFVNQPQHF.